One and the same sample provided the 22 T cell receptor beta chains below, sequenced in a study of a mutant IDH1 vaccine in newly diagnosed glioma. Time point reported: week 11, during vaccination. The study gave 300 ug of mutant IDH1 20-mer peptide per vaccine dose, with topical imiquimod. Antigens for these TCRs are unknown. Using immunoSEQ multiplex PCR, the repertoire was profiled, and TCRdb retains in-frame clones only, with some absent. The sample lists under 55,000 clones; over 75% were seen once. Sequenced material: PBMCs, taken from a glioma patient whose treatment included an IDH1 peptide vaccine. These receptors were collected from a man aged 50-59 years with glioma.

In its sample, this clone was seen once. The J gene is TRBJ2-4, the V gene TRBV29-1; maybe TRBD2 (6 bases). The ends were cut back, 3 bases at V and 9 bases at J, with 15 bases in the middle. The CDR3 length is 13 residues. CDR1 and CDR2 from the germline V gene are SQVTM and ANQGSEA. This CDR3 is CSVDPSPEGIQYF. CDR3 in DNA: TGCAGCGTTGATCCCTCCCCGGAGGGCATTCAGTACTTC.

This rearrangement joins TRBV7-9 to TRBJ2-1; TRBD1 matches at 10 bases. The CDR3 covers 15 residues. Trimming took 2 bases from V and 9 from J; bases not matched to a gene: 7. Germline assignment: CDR1 SEHNR and CDR2 FQNEAQ (reference sequence). The CDR3 protein is CASSLTDRGMVEQFF. CDR3 sequence (DNA): TGTGCCAGCAGCTTAACGGACAGGGGGATGGTTGAGCAGTTCTTC.

The chain has TRBV27 and TRBJ2-2, with D possibly being TRBD2 (7 bases). Between the trimmed V and J ends, which lost 0 bases and 5 bases, there was a span of 16 bases. This CDR3 region has 17 residues. Germline lookup yields CDR1 MNHEY and CDR2 SMNVEV (reference sequence). CDR3 nucleotide sequence: TGTGCCAGCAGTTTATCTGCGGGGGCAGGGTGGACCGGGGAGCTGTTTTTT. As protein: CASSLSAGAGWTGELFF.

This chain uses TRBV6-6 with TRBJ2-7; D unclear. This CDR3 region has 11 residues. Germline loops: CDR1 MNHNY, CDR2 SVGAGI (reference sequence). Trimming stripped 7 bases from V and 7 bases from J, with 11 bases between. In DNA form, the CDR3 reads TGTGCCAGCAAATCAACCGGGGAGCAGTACTTC. It translates to CASKSTGEQYF.

The V and J genes are TRBV6-5 and TRBJ1-6; TRBD1 might be the D (5 bases). V was pared by 6 bases and J by 0 bases, with 9 bases between. The V gene's germline CDR1 is MNHEY and CDR2 SVGAGI. The CDR3 length is 15 residues. The CDR3 region has the DNA TGTGCCAGCAGGGACACTATCTCCTATAATTCACCCCTCCACTTT. Its translation is CASRDTISYNSPLHF.

The V gene is TRBV15, the J gene TRBJ2-7, with 7 bases aligning to TRBD1. CDR1 LNHNV and CDR2 YYDKDF come from the germline V gene (reference sequence). The CDR3 covers 14 residues. V shed 5 bases and J 7 bases; nucleotides not matched to a gene: 11. CDR3 in DNA: TGTGCCACCAGCTCAATTCGGACAGGAAAAGAGCAGTACTTC. It is translated as CATSSIRTGKEQYF.

V is TRBV5-4 and J is TRBJ2-5; tentatively, D is TRBD1 or TRBD2 (5 bases each). The CDR3 is 14 amino acids. Trimming cost V 3 bases and J 1 base, with 10 bases left between them. Germline CDR1 reads SGHNT; CDR2 reads YYREEE (reference sequence). The CDR3 DNA reads TGTGCCAGCAGCTCGGGACGGAGCCAAGAGACCCAGTACTTC. Protein: CASSSGRSQETQYF.

This clone was counted a single time. The chain combines TRBV5-1 with TRBJ2-7; D is uncertain. The CDR3 has 13 amino acids. Germline-derived CDR1 and CDR2 are SGHRS and YFSETQ. V lost 0 bases, J lost 4 bases, and 8 bases lay in between. CDR3 in DNA: TGCGCCAGCAGCTTGGCCGGGCAGTACGAGCAGTACTTC. It specifies CASSLAGQYEQYF.

V is TRBV28 and J is TRBJ2-7; 11 bases match TRBD2. The CDR3 loop spans 15 amino acids. V gave up 5 bases and J gave up 4 bases; unmatched junction bases: 7. Looked up from germline, CDR1 is MDHEN and CDR2 is SYDVKM. CDR3 sequence: CASSPKLAGVYEQYF. CDR3 in DNA: TGTGCCAGCAGTCCTAAACTAGCGGGAGTATACGAGCAGTACTTC.

The J gene is TRBJ2-5, the V gene TRBV7-2; D is unresolved. Germline CDR1 reads SGHTA; CDR2 reads FQGNSA. The CDR3 sequence is 13 residues long. The V end was cut by 2 bases, the J end by 5 bases, with 9 bases between. DNA for the CDR3: TGTGCCAGCAGCTTAAGTGATTGGGAGACCCAGTACTTC. This gives the protein CASSLSDWETQYF.

The genes are TRBV5-4 and TRBJ2-7; no clear D. The germline V gene encodes CDR1 SGHNT and CDR2 YYREEE (reference sequence). Trimming took off 5 bases at V and 0 bases at J, with 12 bases between the two ends. The CDR3 covers 14 residues. In DNA, the CDR3 is TGTGCCAGCAGTTTTACTGAGAGCTCCTACGAGCAGTACTTC. Amino acids: CASSFTESSYEQYF.

The chain links TRBV28 to TRBJ1-2, with TRBD1 matching over 7 bases. The germline V gene encodes CDR1 MDHEN and CDR2 SYDVKM. CDR3 length equals 16 residues. The trim removed 5 bases at V and 6 bases at J, leaving 15 bases unmatched. The CDR3 reads CASSPLGQGEFHGYTF. CDR3 sequence (DNA): TGTGCCAGCAGTCCCCTAGGGCAGGGGGAGTTCCATGGCTACACCTTC.

CDR3 amino acids: CASSLAGGPSEQYF. As DNA, the CDR3 is TGCGCCAGCAGCTTAGCGGGAGGGCCAAGCGAGCAGTACTTC. V is TRBV5-1 and J is TRBJ2-7, with 10 bases identical to TRBD2. There are 14 residues in the CDR3. Germline V gene data show CDR1 as SGHRS and CDR2 as YFSETQ. V shed 2 bases, J shed 6 bases, and the junction held 5 bases outside the gene matches.

This clone appeared once. This chain links TRBV10-3 with TRBJ2-1; 12 bases fit TRBD2. Germline trimming cut 8 bases from V and 10 bases from J; bases unmatched to any gene: 6. Germline CDR1 is ENHRY and CDR2 is SYGVKD. The CDR3 has 13 amino acids. CDR3 coding DNA: TGTGCCATCGGGCTAGCGGGAGGGAGCGAGCAGTTCTTC. Protein sequence: CAIGLAGGSEQFF.

The V call is TRBV2, the J call TRBJ1-2; tentative D call: TRBD1 (5 bases). CDR1 and CDR2 from the germline V gene are SNHLY and FYNNEI. CDR3 length equals 14 residues. Trimming removed 0 bases at V and 8 bases at J, with 13 bases between. CDR3 DNA sequence: TGTGCCAGCAGTGAAGCTCCCCGGCGGGGGGGCTACACCTTC. It codes for CASSEAPRRGGYTF.

The chain recombines TRBV11-3 with TRBJ1-2; 11 bases match TRBD1. The junction had 3 bases not matched to a gene; V was cut back by 0 bases and J by 0 bases. The CDR3 loop spans 17 amino acids. Germline V CDR1 and CDR2: SGHNT, YENEEA. CDR3 residues: CASSLEDRGHSNYGYTF. CDR3 coding DNA: TGTGCCAGCAGCTTAGAGGACAGGGGGCATTCTAACTATGGCTACACCTTC.

The rearrangement joins TRBV18 to TRBJ1-2; D perhaps matches TRBD1 (5 bases). Germline assignment: CDR1 KGHSH and CDR2 LQKENI. The CDR3 spans 13 residues. Trimming cost V 4 bases and J 8 bases, with 14 bases left between them. The CDR3 DNA reads as TGTGCCAGCTCACTTAGACAGTCCGAGGGCTACACCTTC. Translating it yields CASSLRQSEGYTF.

The chain is built from TRBV6-5 and TRBJ2-2; a possible D gene is TRBD1 (5 bases). Germline lookup yields CDR1 MNHEY and CDR2 SVGAGI. The CDR3 sequence is 14 residues long. Trimming removed 2 bases at V and 5 bases at J, with 9 bases between. The CDR3 sequence: CASSYRRQTGELFF. CDR3 DNA sequence: TGTGCCAGCAGTTACCGGCGACAGACCGGGGAGCTGTTTTTT.

This clone has a single count. The rearrangement links TRBV28 to TRBJ1-5, with D hard to call. The CDR3 contains 13 residues. The V gene lost 7 bases and the J gene lost 2 bases, with 9 bases spanning the gap. Germline assignment: CDR1 MDHEN and CDR2 SYDVKM. The CDR3: CASTRMGNQPQHF. The CDR3 region has the DNA TGTGCCAGCACCAGAATGGGCAATCAGCCCCAGCATTTT.

This sequence joins TRBV5-1 and TRBJ1-2; D remains unclear. V was clipped by 2 bases and J by 4 bases, with 18 bases between them. Germline CDR1 and CDR2: SGHRS and YFSETQ. This CDR3 spans 16 amino acids. The CDR3 loop is CASSLSTISSLYGYTF. The CDR3 nucleotides are TGCGCCAGCAGCTTATCGACAATCTCATCCCTCTATGGCTACACCTTC.

The chain is built from TRBV27 and TRBJ2-7; D is undetermined. Germline CDR1 is MNHEY and CDR2 is SMNVEV (reference sequence). The germline V and J ends were trimmed by 2 bases and 0 bases, with 8 bases remaining between them. The CDR3 runs 14 residues. In nucleotides, the CDR3 is TGTGCCAGCAGTTTAGGATCAACCTCCTACGAGCAGTACTTC. It is translated as CASSLGSTSYEQYF.

This chain uses TRBV10-3 with TRBJ2-7; tentatively, D is TRBD1 or TRBD2 (5 bases each). The ends were cut back, 2 bases at V and 8 bases at J, with 13 bases in the middle. Germline CDR1 reads ENHRY; CDR2 reads SYGVKD. This CDR3 is built from 13 residues. CDR3 amino acids: CAISEPSRGQQYF. The CDR3 DNA sequence: TGTGCCATCAGTGAGCCCTCCCGGGGCCAGCAGTACTTC.